The 27 T cell receptor beta chains below were found in one sample sequenced in a study of T cell responses to AZD1222 COVID-19 vaccine. The repertoire was sequenced with immunoSEQ multiplex PCR; TCRdb's copy has only in-frame clones and lacks some. The sample contains about 120,000 clones, 92% of which appear only once. The material was peripheral blood, obtained 28 days after the second AZD1222 dose. These receptor sequences come from an adult who received the AZD1222 COVID-19 vaccine.

This rearrangement joins TRBV7-2 to TRBJ1-4; D perhaps matches TRBD1 (5 bases). Germline V gene sequence: CDR1 SGHTA, CDR2 FQGNSA. The V end was cut by 5 bases, the J end by 11 bases, with 15 bases between. The CDR3 length is 13 residues. The DNA for the CDR3 is TGTGCCAGCAGCATTGGCCACCGACAGAAACTGTTTTTT. Its translation is CASSIGHRQKLFF.

The rearrangement joins TRBV6-5 to TRBJ1-6; no definite D call. V was clipped by 2 bases and J by 7 bases, with 12 bases between them. The CDR3 length is 15 residues. Germline CDR1 and CDR2: MNHEY and SVGAGI. The CDR3 nucleotides read TGTGCCAGCAGTTACGGTTGGGGATGGAATTCACCCCTCCACTTT. Translating it yields CASSYGWGWNSPLHF.

This chain uses TRBV18 with TRBJ1-6; 8 nucleotides align to TRBD1. Germline trimming cut 4 bases from V and 11 bases from J; bases unmatched to any gene: 10. CDR1 is KGHSH and CDR2 is LQKENI in the germline V gene. The CDR3 runs to 15 residues. This CDR3 reads CASSQDRGGGPPLHF. In DNA, the CDR3 is TGTGCCAGCTCACAAGACAGGGGAGGAGGGCCACCCCTCCACTTT. Full variable domain (remainder filled in from reference TRBV18 and TRBJ1-6): NAGVMQNPRHLVRRRGQEARLRCSPMKGHSHVYWYRQLPEEGLKFMVYLQKENIIDESGMPKERFSAEFPKEGPSILRIQQVVRGDSAAYFCASSQDRGGGPPLHFGNGTRLTVT.

The chain couples TRBV19 to TRBJ1-5, with D hard to call. CDR1 LNHDA and CDR2 SQIVND come from the germline V gene (reference sequence). This CDR3 comprises 13 residues. V shed 4 bases and J shed 3 bases, with 7 bases lying between them. The CDR3 DNA reads as TGTGCCAGTAGTACGCAGCCCAATCAGCCCCAGCATTTT. Its protein is CASSTQPNQPQHF.

The chain is built from TRBV18 and TRBJ1-1, with 10 bases lining up with TRBD1. V trimming: 5 bases; J trimming: 5 bases; junction bases outside the gene matches: 14. CDR1 KGHSH and CDR2 LQKENI come from the germline V gene. The CDR3 contains 17 residues. CDR3 nucleotides: TGTGCCAGCTCATCCTCATCCGGGACAGGGGTATATACTGAAGCTTTCTTT. Encoded protein: CASSSSSGTGVYTEAFF.

The rearrangement uses TRBV3-1 (or the pseudogene TRBV3-2) and TRBJ2-3, with 12 bases that match TRBD2. This CDR3 spans 19 amino acids. V dropped 3 bases and J dropped 0; count of bases not matched to a gene: 10. Looked up from germline, CDR1 is LGHDT and CDR2 is YNNKEL (reference sequence). The DNA of the CDR3 is TGTGCCAGCAGCCACGATCGGACTAGCGGGGCCTATAGCACAGATACGCAGTATTTT. Its protein is CASSHDRTSGAYSTDTQYF.

This clone was recorded only once. The V gene is TRBV3-1 (or the pseudogene TRBV3-2), the J gene TRBJ2-7; 10 nucleotides align to TRBD2. The CDR3 length is 14 residues. Germline CDR1 and CDR2: LGHDT and YNNKEL (reference sequence). The V segment lost 4 bases and the J segment 7 bases; nucleotides outside the gene matches: 7. CDR3: CASSPRVAGGEQYF. In nucleotides, the CDR3 is TGTGCCAGCAGCCCCCGAGTAGCGGGAGGAGAGCAGTACTTC.

The chain uses TRBV6-6 and TRBJ1-4; D gene uncertain. From germline, CDR1 is MNHNY and CDR2 SVGAGI (reference sequence). Trimming cost V 5 bases and J 6 bases, with 16 bases left between them. The CDR3 loop spans 15 amino acids. The CDR3 DNA is TGTGCCAGCAGTACGTCCCGGCCAAGTGATGAAAAACTGTTTTTT. Translated, it gives CASSTSRPSDEKLFF.

The chain has TRBV19 and TRBJ1-1, with D possibly matching TRBD1 (5 bases). The germline V gene has CDR1 LNHDA and CDR2 SQIVND (reference sequence). Trimming cost V 3 bases and J 1 base, with 6 bases left between them. The CDR3 runs to 13 residues. CDR3 DNA sequence: TGTGCCAGTAGTATGCAGGGGAACACTGAAGCTTTCTTT. It encodes CASSMQGNTEAFF.

The chain employs TRBV19 and TRBJ1-2; perhaps TRBD1 as D (6 bases). Germline V gives CDR1 LNHDA, CDR2 SQIVND (reference sequence). Trimming stripped 7 bases from V and 4 bases from J, with 19 bases between. The length of the CDR3 is 15 residues. The CDR3: CASKQGPSPFYGYTF. CDR3 nucleotides: TGTGCCAGTAAGCAGGGGCCTAGCCCTTTCTATGGCTACACCTTC.

This clone was seen only once. The rearrangement joins TRBV18 to TRBJ2-3; D gene uncertain. V gave up 2 bases and J gave up 6 bases, with 6 bases separating them. CDR1 is KGHSH and CDR2 is LQKENI in the germline V gene. The CDR3 runs 12 residues. CDR3 in amino acids: CASSPKLDTQYF. The CDR3 DNA sequence: TGTGCCAGCTCACCAAAGCTCGATACGCAGTATTTT.

The chain employs TRBV2 and TRBJ2-7, with 8 bases matching TRBD2. J was trimmed by 2 bases and V by 5 bases; bases with no gene match: 20. This CDR3 is built from 19 residues. Germline loops: CDR1 SNHLY, CDR2 FYNNEI. The CDR3 coding sequence is TGTGCCAGCAGTTCCTCGGGACTAGTGGTTTTAGGAGGGGCCTACGAGCAGTACTTC. Translated, it gives CASSSSGLVVLGGAYEQYF.

The chain is built from TRBV9 and TRBJ2-2; unclear D gene. Germline V lookup: CDR1 SGDLS, CDR2 YYNGEE. V shed 7 bases and J shed 0 bases, with 4 bases lying between them. The CDR3 is 12 amino acids. CDR3 sequence: CASGANTGELFF. The DNA for the CDR3 is TGTGCCAGCGGGGCGAACACCGGGGAGCTGTTTTTT.

J is TRBJ2-7 and V is TRBV5-1; D is perhaps TRBD1 (6 bases). The CDR3 has 14 amino acids. Trimming shortened V by 1 base and J by 3 bases, and 11 bases separated the two germline ends. The germline CDR1 and CDR2 sequences are SGHRS and YFSETQ. DNA of the CDR3: TGCGCCAGCAGCTTGCTGGACAGTCACTACGAGCAGTACTTC. It yields the protein CASSLLDSHYEQYF.

This clone was recorded once. The rearrangement joins TRBV28 to TRBJ2-5; 9 bases are a match to TRBD2. The germline CDR1 and CDR2 sequences are MDHEN and SYDVKM. V gave up 5 bases and J gave up 5 bases; unmatched junction bases: 15. The CDR3 sequence is 17 residues long. As DNA, the CDR3 is TGTGCCAGCAGTCAGGGGGTTGGCGGGAGGGCGGGGGAGACCCAGTACTTC. Its translation is CASSQGVGGRAGETQYF.

The chain has TRBV11-3 and TRBJ2-3, with D unresolved. This CDR3 spans 13 amino acids. Deletions cut 5 bases from V and 5 bases from J, with 11 bases between. Germline V gene data show CDR1 as SGHNT and CDR2 as YENEEA. The CDR3 loop reads CASSPSRLDTQYF. CDR3 bases: TGTGCCAGCAGCCCGTCGAGATTAGATACGCAGTATTTT.

This clone occurred once. This chain connects TRBV10-3 to TRBJ2-1; 9 bases align to TRBD2. This CDR3 is built from 16 residues. The V gene end was trimmed by 4 bases and the J gene end by 5 bases; junction bases not matched to a gene: 9. Germline loops: CDR1 ENHRY, CDR2 SYGVKD. DNA of the CDR3: TGTGCCATCAGTGCAGAGCTAGCGGGAAATAACAATGAGCAGTTCTTC. Protein sequence: CAISAELAGNNNEQFF.

The chain couples TRBV28 to TRBJ1-4, with TRBD1 identical over 8 bases. Trimming removed 10 bases from V and 6 bases from J; junction bases left unmatched: 7. CDR3 size: 13 residues. In germline, CDR1 is MDHEN, CDR2 SYDVKM. CDR3 DNA sequence: TGTGCCACCCGAACAGGGGGGGATGAAAAACTGTTTTTT. As protein: CATRTGGDEKLFF.

V gene TRBV10-3 combines with J gene TRBJ2-1, with D perhaps matching TRBD2 (5 bases). Germline V lookup: CDR1 ENHRY, CDR2 SYGVKD. The CDR3 has 14 amino acids. V was clipped by 7 bases and J by 2 bases, with 12 bases between them. The CDR3 loop is CAINEGVTYNEQFF. The CDR3 DNA follows: TGTGCCATCAACGAGGGAGTGACCTACAATGAGCAGTTCTTC.

The chain couples TRBV7-7 to TRBJ2-5; unclear D gene. There are 14 residues in the CDR3. Germline V lookup: CDR1 SSHAT, CDR2 FNYEAQ (reference sequence). With 1 base removed from V and 2 bases from J, the gap between germline ends came to 8 bases. This CDR3 is CASSLVYGQETQYF. CDR3 bases: TGTGCCAGCAGCTTAGTCTACGGACAAGAGACCCAGTACTTC.

This clone was observed a handful of times. The V and J genes are TRBV2 and TRBJ2-7, with 12 bases aligning to TRBD2. There are 15 residues in the CDR3. The junction had 5 bases not matched to a gene; V was cut back by 6 bases and J by 2 bases. CDR1 is SNHLY, CDR2 FYNNEI, per germline. CDR3 sequence (DNA): TGTGCCAGCAGGCTCCTAGCGGGAGGGCCCTACGAGCAGTACTTC. This sequence encodes CASRLLAGGPYEQYF.

The rearrangement links TRBV30 to TRBJ1-2; D unclear. V lost 3 bases and J 6 bases, leaving 20 bases between the germline ends. The CDR3 has 15 amino acids. Germline V lookup: CDR1 GTSNPN, CDR2 SVGIG (reference sequence). CDR3 protein: CAWSLRTPPSNGYTF. The CDR3 coding sequence is TGTGCCTGGAGCCTCAGGACTCCACCTTCCAATGGCTACACCTTC. The variable domain in full, with the rest retrieved from reference TRBV30 and TRBJ1-2, is SQTIHQWPATLVQPVGSPLSLECTVEGTSNPNLYWYRQAAGRGLQLLFYSVGIGQISSEVPQNLSASRPQDRQFILSSKKLLLSDSGFYLCAWSLRTPPSNGYTFGSGTRLTVV.

The chain is built from TRBV28 and TRBJ1-1; D may be TRBD1 (5 bases). V shed 6 bases and J shed 0 bases, with 20 bases lying between them. Germline V gene sequence: CDR1 MDHEN, CDR2 SYDVKM. The CDR3 is 17 residues long. The CDR3 sequence: CASSRPIGGEVNTEAFF. CDR3 bases: TGTGCCAGCAGCCGACCGATCGGGGGAGAAGTGAACACTGAAGCTTTCTTT.

The genes are TRBV27 and TRBJ2-3; D might be TRBD2 (6 bases). V lost 8 bases and J lost 4, with 16 bases in between. The CDR3 runs 14 residues. Germline loops: CDR1 MNHEY, CDR2 SMNVEV (reference sequence). Written as DNA, the CDR3 is TGTGCCAGCGCCCCGCGGGGAGGTCCAGATACGCAGTATTTT. Protein sequence: CASAPRGGPDTQYF.

V and J are TRBV4-1 and TRBJ1-5; TRBD1 agrees at 10 bases. Germline values: CDR1 MGHRA, CDR2 YSYEKL. V gave up 2 bases and J gave up 4 bases; unmatched junction bases: 5. CDR3 length: 16 amino acids. The chain's CDR3 is CASSQFPGQGNQPQHF. The CDR3 nucleotides read TGCGCCAGCAGCCAATTCCCGGGACAGGGGAATCAGCCCCAGCATTTT.

The V gene is TRBV19, the J gene TRBJ1-6; no definite D call. V was trimmed by 3 bases and J by 9 bases, leaving 6 bases between them. This CDR3 has 12 residues. Germline CDR1 and CDR2: LNHDA and SQIVND (reference sequence). Here the CDR3 reads CASSIGSSPLHF. As DNA, the CDR3 is TGTGCCAGTAGTATCGGAAGTTCACCCCTCCACTTT.

This sequence joins TRBV3-1 (or the pseudogene TRBV3-2) and TRBJ1-1; D is perhaps TRBD1 (5 bases). Per germline, CDR1 LGHDT and CDR2 YNNKEL (reference sequence). CDR3 length equals 15 residues. V was cut by 4 bases and J by 3 bases, with 15 bases left in between. The chain's CDR3 is CASSPRGEWYTEAFF. CDR3 DNA sequence: TGTGCCAGCAGCCCTCGGGGGGAATGGTACACTGAAGCTTTCTTT.